This T cell receptor (beta chain) was documented in a study of blood T cell repertoires in COVID-19. About the study: Sources were T cells, B-cell-depleted T cells, or PBMCs; the material itself was cDNA or gDNA.

V gave up 3 bases and J gave up 10 bases, with 10 bases separating them. CDR3 length equals 12 residues. Germline CDR1 MNHNS, CDR2 SASEGT. In the authors' methods: How many nucleated cells were present was estimated from reference gene primer amplification. Profiling relied on immunoSEQ multiplex PCR, and the TCRdb table lists in-frame clones only, not all of them. Clone size and the V and J calls come from that table; the DNA yielded D and trimming. This sample yields 150,000 to 200,000 clones, of which approximately 80% are seen a single time; less than 7% belongs to the top ten. This TCR was recovered from a man in his fifties or sixties with acute or convalescent COVID-19. What was sequenced was peripheral blood. The rearrangement uses TRBV6-1 and TRBJ1-5; no firm D call. Here the CDR3 reads CASSDVTQPQHF. In DNA, the CDR3 is TGTGCCAGCAGTGACGTGACACAACCCCAGCATTTT.